The 2 T cell receptor beta chains below all came from one sample that was sequenced in a study of blood T cell repertoires in COVID-19. Clones were read by immunoSEQ multiplex PCR, and TCRdb kept only the in-frame ones, dropping some. This sample carries under 60,000 clones, approximately 87% of them seen once, and the ten largest clones take about 6.8%. Sequencing was performed on peripheral blood. These receptors were collected from a woman aged 60-75 years with COVID-19, enrolled during active disease.

The count of this clone is one. The V gene is TRBV30, the J gene TRBJ1-6, with 7 bases that match TRBD1. CDR3 length equals 13 residues. Trimming at V came to 3 bases and at J to 10 bases, leaving 6 bases not matched to a gene. In germline, CDR1 is GTSNPN, CDR2 SVGIG (reference sequence). CDR3 amino acids: CAWRAQGSSPLHF. Here the CDR3 DNA reads TGTGCCTGGAGAGCACAGGGGAGCTCACCCCTCCACTTT. The full variable domain, with the rest looked up from reference TRBV30 and TRBJ1-6, is SQTIHQWPATLVQPVGSPLSLECTVEGTSNPNLYWYRQAAGRGLQLLFYSVGIGQISSEVPQNLSASRPQDRQFILSSKKLLLSDSGFYLCAWRAQGSSPLHFGNGTRLTVT.

This chain joins TRBV7-9 and TRBJ2-2; D unresolved. Germline V gene sequence: CDR1 SEHNR, CDR2 FQNEAQ (reference sequence). CDR3 size: 12 residues. The V end was cut by 5 bases, the J end by 6 bases, with 7 bases between. The CDR3 DNA follows: TGTGCCAGCAGCACTCAGGCCGGGGAGCTGTTTTTT. Protein product: CASSTQAGELFF.